Following are 10 T cell receptor beta chains from one sample sequenced in a study of monozygotic twins with inflammatory bowel disease. Reprocessing the 5' RACE reads, TCRdb reports a single entry for every CDR3 protein and omits DNA. Its table lists around 450,000 distinct CDR3 sequences. The specimen was blood. Receptor source: a human donor with ulcerative colitis or Crohn's disease, or a healthy co-twin of an affected twin (not recorded which).

The V and J genes are TRBV20-1 and TRBJ2-3; TCRdb's D call of TRBD2 is untestable without DNA. Germline lookup yields CDR1 DFQATT and CDR2 SNEGSKA (reference sequence). The CDR3 covers 14 residues. The CDR3 reads CSAPGTSDTDTQYF.

The chain uses TRBV3-1 and TRBJ2-7. This CDR3 contains 15 residues. Looked up from germline, CDR1 is LGHDT and CDR2 is YNNKEL (reference sequence). The CDR3 region is CASSQVGTPTHEQYF.

V gene TRBV5-1 combines with J gene TRBJ2-2; TCRdb indicates TRBD2, and absent DNA this call remains unverified. The V gene's germline CDR1 is SGHRS and CDR2 YFSETQ. The CDR3 contains 15 residues. Here the CDR3 reads CASSSGLAGSQELFF.

The chain is built from TRBV5-1 and TRBJ1-5; the D gene TCRdb calls, TRBD1, cannot be checked with no DNA. Germline lookup yields CDR1 SGHRS and CDR2 YFSETQ. This CDR3 contains 15 residues. This CDR3 reads CASSASGTGNQPQHF.

The V gene is TRBV14, the J gene TRBJ2-2. Germline V gene data show CDR1 as SGHDN and CDR2 as FVKESK. The CDR3 covers 15 residues. The CDR3 sequence is CASSQDLAGIGELFF. Based on the CDR3 plus reference TRBV14 and TRBJ2-2, the full variable domain is EAGVTQFPSHSVIEKGQTVTLRCDPISGHDNLYWYRRVMGKEIKFLLHFVKESKQDESGMPNNRFLAERTGGTYSTLKVQPAELEDSGVYFCASSQDLAGIGELFFGEGSRLTVL.

The chain carries TRBV7-6 and TRBJ1-1; TCRdb names TRBD1, which stays unverified in the absence of DNA. Germline V gene data show CDR1 as SGHVS and CDR2 as FNYEAQ. The CDR3 extends over 13 amino acids. The chain's CDR3 is CATLKTGGGQAFF. The variable domain in full, with the rest retrieved from reference TRBV7-6 and TRBJ1-1, is GAGVSQSPRYKVTKRGQDVALRCDPISGHVSLYWYRQALGQGPEFLTYFNYEAQQDKSGLPNDRFSAERPEGSISTLTIQRTEQRDSAMYRCATLKTGGGQAFFGQGTRLTVV.

The J gene is TRBJ1-1, the V gene TRBV5-4. Germline V lookup: CDR1 SGHNT, CDR2 YYREEE (reference sequence). The CDR3 consists of 16 residues. The CDR3 sequence: CASSLASAASNTEAFF.

This chain connects TRBV4-3 to TRBJ1-5. The CDR3 runs 15 residues. The V gene's germline CDR1 is LGHNA and CDR2 YSLEER. The CDR3 is CASSQDYGVAQPQHF.

The rearrangement links TRBV20-1 to TRBJ2-7. The germline CDR1 and CDR2 sequences are DFQATT and SNEGSKA (reference sequence). The CDR3 has 12 amino acids. The CDR3 loop reads CSARLDFYEQYF.

V is TRBV27 and J is TRBJ2-2; TCRdb's D call, TRBD1, is unchecked because there is no DNA. This CDR3 contains 14 residues. The V gene's germline CDR1 is MNHEY and CDR2 SMNVEV (reference sequence). The CDR3 here is CASSGTSIPGELFF.